This TCR beta chain was sequenced during a study of T-cell memory formation after mild COVID-19. Study-wide background: Clusters were largely donor specific.

TCRdb reprocessed the 5' RACE reads with MiXCR, giving one entry per CDR3 protein. Found here are hundreds of thousands of distinct CDR3 sequences, under 15% of them singletons; the top ten hold under 25%. This clonotype was detected a few times. Its antigen is undetermined. The CDR3 consists of 16 residues. CDR1 is SGHVS, CDR2 FQNEAQ, per germline. The ends were cut back, 1 base at V and 2 bases at J, with 15 bases in the middle. Study findings and constraints: CD4+ bias marked clones expanding day 15 to 37, unlike balanced contracting clones.

The chain combines TRBV7-8 with TRBJ2-7; D is perhaps TRBD1 (5 bases). Sample: PBMCs or a T cell subset sorted from them (not recorded which). The origin of this receptor is a man in his late teens or twenties who had mild COVID-19 (a few samples of this study predate the infection). Cell type and time point are not known. CDR3 residues: CASSLVPSGAPYEQYF. The CDR3 nucleotides are TGTGCCAGCAGCTTAGTTCCCAGTGGGGCACCCTACGAGCAGTACTTC.